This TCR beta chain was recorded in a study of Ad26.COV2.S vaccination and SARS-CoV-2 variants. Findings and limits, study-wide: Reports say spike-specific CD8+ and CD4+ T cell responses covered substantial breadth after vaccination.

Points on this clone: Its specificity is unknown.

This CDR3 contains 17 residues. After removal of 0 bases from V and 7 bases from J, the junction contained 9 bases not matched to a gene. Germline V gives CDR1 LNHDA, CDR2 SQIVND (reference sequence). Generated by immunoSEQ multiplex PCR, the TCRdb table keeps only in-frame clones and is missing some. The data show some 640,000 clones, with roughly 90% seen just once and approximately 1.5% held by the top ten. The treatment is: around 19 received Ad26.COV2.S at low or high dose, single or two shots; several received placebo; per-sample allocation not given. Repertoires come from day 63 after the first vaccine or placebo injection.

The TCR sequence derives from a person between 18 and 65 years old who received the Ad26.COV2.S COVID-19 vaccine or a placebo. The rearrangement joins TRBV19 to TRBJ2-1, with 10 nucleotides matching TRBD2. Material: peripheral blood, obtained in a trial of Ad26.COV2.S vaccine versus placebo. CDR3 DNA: TGTGCCAGTAGTATAGATCTTGAACTAGCGGGAAAAAATGAGCAGTTCTTC. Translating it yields CASSIDLELAGKNEQFF. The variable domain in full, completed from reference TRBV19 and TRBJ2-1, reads DGGITQSPKYLFRKEGQNVTLSCEQNLNHDAMYWYRQDPGQGLRLIYYSQIVNDFQKGDIAEGYSVSREKKESFPLTVTSAQKNPTAFYLCASSIDLELAGKNEQFFGPGTRLTVL.